Given below is one T cell receptor (beta chain) in context. What it binds is not known. The data derive from a study of CD8 T cells in Susac syndrome. The CDR3 consists of 14 residues. Trimming removed 0 bases from V and 8 bases from J, with 14 bases in between. Germline V gives CDR1 SGHRS, CDR2 YFSETQ. Random hexamers primed reverse transcription of roughly 0.5 to 1 ug RNA. Amplification of TCR beta CDR3 spanned 54 Vbeta and 13 Jbeta via immunoSEQ multiplex PCR. TCRdb processed the immunoSEQ multiplex PCR reads anew with MiXCR; each CDR3 protein has one entry. The profile shows roughly 200,000 distinct CDR3 sequences, 80% to 95% of them singletons. General observations from the study: The study recognized that the number of individuals in its TCR sequencing and HLA analysis was relatively small.

Sequencing targeted TCR beta in T cells from blood (CD8+ and CD4+). While serving as controls, healthy donors were matched for age and sex. This chain uses TRBV5-1 with TRBJ1-2; D is uncertain. The sequence derives from a human donor in good health. The sample comprised CD4+ T cells from PBMCs. The DNA for the CDR3 is TGCGCCAGCAGCTTGGCCGGCAGGTCTGGAGGCTACACCTTC. Translated: CASSLAGRSGGYTF.